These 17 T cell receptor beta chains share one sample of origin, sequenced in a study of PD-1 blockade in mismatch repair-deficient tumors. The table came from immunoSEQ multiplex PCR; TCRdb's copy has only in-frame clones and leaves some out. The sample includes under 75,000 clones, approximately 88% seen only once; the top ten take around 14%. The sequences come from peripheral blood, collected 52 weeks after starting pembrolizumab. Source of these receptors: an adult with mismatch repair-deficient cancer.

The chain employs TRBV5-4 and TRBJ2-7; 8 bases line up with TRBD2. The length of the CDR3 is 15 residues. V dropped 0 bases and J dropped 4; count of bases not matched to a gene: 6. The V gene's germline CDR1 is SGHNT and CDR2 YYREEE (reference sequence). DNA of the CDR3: TGTGCCAGCAGCTTGGAACCGACTAGCGTGTACGAGCAGTACTTC. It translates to CASSLEPTSVYEQYF.

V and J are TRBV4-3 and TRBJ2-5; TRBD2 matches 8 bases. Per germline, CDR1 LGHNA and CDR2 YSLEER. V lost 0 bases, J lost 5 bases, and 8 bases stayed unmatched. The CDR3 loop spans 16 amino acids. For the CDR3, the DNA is TGCGCCAGCAGCCAAGACGGTGTGGGCGGGAGGGAGACCCAGTACTTC. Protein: CASSQDGVGGRETQYF.

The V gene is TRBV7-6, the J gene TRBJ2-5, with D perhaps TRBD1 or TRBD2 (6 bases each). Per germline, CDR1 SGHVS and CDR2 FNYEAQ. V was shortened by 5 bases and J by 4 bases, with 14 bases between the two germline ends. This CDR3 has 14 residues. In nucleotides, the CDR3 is TGTGCCAGCAGCCCTGGTGGGGGGCCAGAGACCCAGTACTTC. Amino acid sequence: CASSPGGGPETQYF.

In nucleotides, the CDR3 is TGTGCCAGCAGCTTGGCCTCCGATACGGAGCAGTACTTC. This translates into CASSLASDTEQYF. The gene calls are TRBV5-4 and TRBJ2-7; D remains ambiguous. The V end was cut by 0 bases, the J end by 7 bases, with 11 bases between. Germline CDR1 SGHNT, CDR2 YYREEE (reference sequence). The CDR3 is 13 residues long.

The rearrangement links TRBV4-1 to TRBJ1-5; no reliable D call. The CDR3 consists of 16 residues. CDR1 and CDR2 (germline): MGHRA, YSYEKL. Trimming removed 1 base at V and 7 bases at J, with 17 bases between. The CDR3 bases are TGCGCCAGCAGCCAAGTGGCCATCGGTGGGTACCAGCCCCAGCATTTT. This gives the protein CASSQVAIGGYQPQHF.

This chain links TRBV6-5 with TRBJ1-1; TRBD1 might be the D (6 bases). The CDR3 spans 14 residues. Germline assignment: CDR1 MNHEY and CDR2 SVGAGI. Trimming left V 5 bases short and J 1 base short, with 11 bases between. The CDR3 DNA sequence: TGTGCCAGCAGTCCGCAACAGGGGAACACTGAAGCTTTCTTT. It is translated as CASSPQQGNTEAFF.

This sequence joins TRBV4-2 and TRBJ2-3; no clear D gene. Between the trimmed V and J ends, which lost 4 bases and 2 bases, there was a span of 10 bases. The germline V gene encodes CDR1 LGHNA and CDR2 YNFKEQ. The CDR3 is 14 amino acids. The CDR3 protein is CASSRGSNTDTQYF. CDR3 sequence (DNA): TGTGCCAGCAGCCGGGGTAGTAACACAGATACGCAGTATTTT.

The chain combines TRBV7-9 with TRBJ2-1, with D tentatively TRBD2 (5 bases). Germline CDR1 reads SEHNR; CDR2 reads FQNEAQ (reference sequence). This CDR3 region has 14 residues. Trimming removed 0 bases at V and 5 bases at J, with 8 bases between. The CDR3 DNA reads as TGTGCCAGCAGCTTAGCTCCAGCGGACAATGAGCAGTTCTTC. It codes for CASSLAPADNEQFF.

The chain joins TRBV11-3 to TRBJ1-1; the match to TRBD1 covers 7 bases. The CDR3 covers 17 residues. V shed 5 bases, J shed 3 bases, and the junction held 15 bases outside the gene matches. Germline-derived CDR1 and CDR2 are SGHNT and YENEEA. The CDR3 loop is CASSPTDRAGGYTEAFF. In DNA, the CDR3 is TGTGCCAGCAGCCCCACAGACAGGGCCGGTGGATACACTGAAGCTTTCTTT.

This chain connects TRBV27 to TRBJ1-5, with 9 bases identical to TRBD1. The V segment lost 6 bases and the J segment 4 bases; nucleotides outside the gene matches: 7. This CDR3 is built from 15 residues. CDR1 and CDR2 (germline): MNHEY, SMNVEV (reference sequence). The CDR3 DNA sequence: TGTGCCAGCAGGCCGAACAGGGGGCGGAATCAGCCCCAGCATTTT. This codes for CASRPNRGRNQPQHF.

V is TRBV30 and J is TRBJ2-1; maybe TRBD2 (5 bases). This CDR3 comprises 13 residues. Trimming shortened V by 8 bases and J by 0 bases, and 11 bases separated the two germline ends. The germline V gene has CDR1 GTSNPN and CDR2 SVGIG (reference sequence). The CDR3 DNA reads TGTGCCGAAGCGGAGAGCTCCTACAATGAGCAGTTCTTC. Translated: CAEAESSYNEQFF.

The CDR3 loop reads CASVGWIWGYCFYEQYF. Here the CDR3 DNA reads TGTGCCAGCGTGGGCTGGATCTGGGGTTACTGCTTCTACGAGCAGTACTTC. The chain links TRBV27 to TRBJ2-7; no clear D gene. The CDR3 is made up of 17 amino acids. In germline, CDR1 is MNHEY, CDR2 SMNVEV (reference sequence). V was shortened by 8 bases and J by 3 bases, with 26 bases between the two germline ends.

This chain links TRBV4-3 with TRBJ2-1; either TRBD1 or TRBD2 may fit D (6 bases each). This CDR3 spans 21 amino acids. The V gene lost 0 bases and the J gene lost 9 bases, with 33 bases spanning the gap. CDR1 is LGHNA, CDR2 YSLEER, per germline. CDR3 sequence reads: CASSQDKPSAYQGIHVGEQFF. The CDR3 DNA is TGCGCCAGCAGCCAAGATAAACCTAGCGCCTACCAGGGGATACACGTAGGTGAGCAGTTCTTC.

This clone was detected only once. The CDR3 region is CAWKRETYEQYF. The CDR3 DNA reads as TGTGCCTGGAAGCGGGAAACCTACGAGCAGTACTTC. The V gene is TRBV30, the J gene TRBJ2-7, with 7 bases that match TRBD2. CDR1 and CDR2 (germline): GTSNPN, SVGIG (reference sequence). The V segment lost 4 bases and the J segment 2 bases; nucleotides outside the gene matches: 2. The CDR3 sequence is 12 residues long.

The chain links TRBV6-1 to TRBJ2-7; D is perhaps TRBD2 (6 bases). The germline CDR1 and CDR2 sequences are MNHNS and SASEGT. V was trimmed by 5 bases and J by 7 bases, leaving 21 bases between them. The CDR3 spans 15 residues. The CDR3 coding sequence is TGTGCCAGCAGTATACCGGGACTCTCAGTCGGGGAGCAGTACTTC. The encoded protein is CASSIPGLSVGEQYF.

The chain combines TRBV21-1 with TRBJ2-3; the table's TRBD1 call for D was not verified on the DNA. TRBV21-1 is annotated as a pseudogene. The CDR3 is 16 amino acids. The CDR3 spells CASSSHRLSSTDTQYF. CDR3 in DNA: TGTGCCAGCAGCAGTCACAGGCTATCTAGCACAGATACGCAGTATTTT.

The CDR3 region has the DNA TGTGCCACCCGTGTCACAGGGGGCCCGAACACTGAAGCTTTCTTT. Its translation: CATRVTGGPNTEAFF. V gene TRBV28 combines with J gene TRBJ1-1; 9 positions agree with TRBD1. This CDR3 is 15 amino acids long. J was trimmed by 1 base and V by 10 bases; bases with no gene match: 10. CDR1 is MDHEN, CDR2 SYDVKM, per germline. Full variable domain (remainder filled in from reference TRBV28 and TRBJ1-1): DVKVTQSSRYLVKRTGEKVFLECVQDMDHENMFWYRQDPGLGLRLIYFSYDVKMKEKGDIPEGYSVSREKKERFSLILESASTNQTSMYLCATRVTGGPNTEAFFGQGTRLTVV.